What follows is one TCR beta chain and its context. Caucasian adults residing in Nashville, Tennessee made up all the donors. The data stem from a study of shared clonotypes between healthy human individuals. CDR3 length: 14 amino acids. Germline V CDR1 and CDR2: MNHNY, SVGAGI (reference sequence). V lost 2 bases and J lost 1, with 8 bases in between. Generated by immunoSEQ multiplex PCR, the TCRdb table keeps only in-frame clones and is missing some. This sample has some 2.4 million clones; more than 85% occur once, and the top ten carry approximately 0.35%. Sequenced sample: naive CD4+ T cells from PBMCs. The subset denotes: CD45RA+ positively selected. The sequence was obtained from a man aged 18 to 30 in good health. Some clones in this sample may be carry-over from other donors' samples. This chain links TRBV6-6 with TRBJ1-1, with D unclear. CDR3 nucleotides: TGTGCCAGCAGTTACCCCCGGGAGAACACTGAAGCTTTCTTT. Its translation is CASSYPRENTEAFF.